What follows are 19 T cell receptor beta chains derived from one specimen sequenced in a study of blood T cell repertoires in COVID-19. TCRdb's copy holds only in-frame clones and misses some; the assay was immunoSEQ multiplex PCR. The table has about 68,000 clones, roughly nine tenths seen once. The sample was peripheral blood. The receptors shown here come from a woman between 45 and 60 years old with COVID-19, enrolled during active disease.

The CDR3 nucleotides read TGTGCCAGCAGCTTACGTCAGGGGCCCAAGGCCATCCCTGAAGCTTTCTTT. Translation: CASSLRQGPKAIPEAFF. The chain joins TRBV11-2 to TRBJ1-1; the D gene is possibly TRBD1 (6 bases). This CDR3 comprises 17 residues. The germline gives CDR1 SGHAT, CDR2 FQNNGV. V was cut by 2 bases and J by 6 bases, with 22 bases left in between. The full variable domain, its missing parts supplied by reference TRBV11-2 and TRBJ1-1, is EAGVAQSPRYKIIEKRQSVAFWCNPISGHATLYWYQQILGQGPKLLIQFQNNGVVDDSQLPKDRFSAERLKGVDSTLKIQPAKLEDSAVYLCASSLRQGPKAIPEAFFGQGTRLTVV.

In this sample, this clone turned up a few times. This rearrangement joins TRBV10-3 to TRBJ1-1; the D gene is possibly TRBD1 (5 bases). This CDR3 region has 14 residues. Per germline, CDR1 ENHRY and CDR2 SYGVKD. The V end lost 4 bases, the J end lost 1 base, and 10 bases lay between the germline ends. CDR3 bases: TGTGCCATCAGTGCCGGGGGACGGAACACTGAAGCTTTCTTT. Translated: CAISAGGRNTEAFF.

This chain joins TRBV5-1 and TRBJ1-1; 9 bases align to TRBD1. CDR3 size: 14 residues. Per germline, CDR1 SGHRS and CDR2 YFSETQ. With V trimmed by 3 bases and J by 6 bases, 6 bases remained unmatched. The chain's CDR3 is CASSSGTGNPEAFF. CDR3 coding DNA: TGCGCCAGCAGCTCCGGGACAGGGAATCCTGAAGCTTTCTTT.

The gene calls are TRBV27 and TRBJ1-5, with 10 positions matching TRBD1. The germline V gene encodes CDR1 MNHEY and CDR2 SMNVEV (reference sequence). The CDR3 sequence is 15 residues long. Germline trimming cut 5 bases from V and 7 bases from J; bases unmatched to any gene: 8. CDR3 nucleotides: TGTGCCAGCAGTCTTAAATGGACAGGGGGACAGCCCCAGCATTTT. It codes for CASSLKWTGGQPQHF.

The J gene is TRBJ2-1, the V gene TRBV3-1 (or the pseudogene TRBV3-2); TRBD2 might be the D (6 bases). Trimming shortened V by 5 bases and J by 4 bases, and 15 bases separated the two germline ends. Germline values: CDR1 LGHDT, CDR2 YNNKEL (reference sequence). CDR3 length: 15 amino acids. CDR3 amino acids: CASSARDSTYNEQFF. The CDR3 nucleotides read TGTGCCAGCAGCGCCCGGGACTCTACATACAATGAGCAGTTCTTC.

The J gene is TRBJ2-2, the V gene TRBV6-6; the match to TRBD1 covers 7 bases. The V gene end was trimmed by 5 bases and the J gene end by 2 bases; junction bases not matched to a gene: 11. CDR1 MNHNY and CDR2 SVGAGI come from the germline V gene (reference sequence). This CDR3 spans 17 amino acids. The CDR3 is CASSPPHRQGNTGELFF. CDR3 DNA sequence: TGTGCCAGCAGTCCACCCCATCGACAGGGCAACACCGGGGAGCTGTTTTTT.

V usage is TRBV6-5 and J usage is TRBJ1-2, with D uncertain. The V end lost 6 bases, the J end lost 8 bases, and 19 bases lay between the germline ends. The CDR3 loop spans 14 amino acids. Germline assignment: CDR1 MNHEY and CDR2 SVGAGI. CDR3 in DNA: TGTGCCAGCAGGAGACCAGGAAGGGAGGAGGGCTACACCTTC. Translated: CASRRPGREEGYTF.

The J gene is TRBJ2-3, the V gene TRBV3-1 (or the pseudogene TRBV3-2), with D hard to call. Germline-derived CDR1 and CDR2 are LGHDT and YNNKEL (reference sequence). The CDR3 is made up of 14 amino acids. V was shortened by 5 bases and J by 2 bases, with 11 bases between the two germline ends. CDR3 protein: CASSSLVATDTQYF. The CDR3 DNA sequence: TGTGCCAGCAGCTCCTTGGTAGCCACAGATACGCAGTATTTT.

The V and J genes are TRBV28 and TRBJ2-1; TRBD2 aligns across 14 bases. Trimming cost V 5 bases and J 7 bases; bases outside gene matches: 7. The length of the CDR3 is 16 residues. The germline gives CDR1 MDHEN, CDR2 SYDVKM. The chain's CDR3 is CASSPPGLAGVNEQFF. The CDR3 bases are TGTGCCAGCAGTCCTCCGGGACTAGCGGGAGTTAATGAGCAGTTCTTC.

The chain uses TRBV6-6 and TRBJ1-3; the match to TRBD1 covers 7 bases. The germline V gene has CDR1 MNHNY and CDR2 SVGAGI (reference sequence). After removal of 10 bases from V and 0 bases from J, the junction contained 6 bases not matched to a gene. The CDR3 consists of 14 residues. Here the CDR3 reads CATKTGSSGNTIYF. CDR3 bases: TGTGCCACAAAGACAGGGAGCTCTGGAAACACCATATATTTT.

The chain recombines TRBV7-2 with TRBJ2-1; the D gene is possibly TRBD1 (6 bases). The V end lost 2 bases, the J end lost 3 bases, and 11 bases lay between the germline ends. This CDR3 spans 15 amino acids. Looked up from germline, CDR1 is SGHTA and CDR2 is FQGNSA. CDR3 coding DNA: TGTGCCAGCAGCTTATACCCGACAGGCTACAATGAGCAGTTCTTC. This gives the protein CASSLYPTGYNEQFF.

This clone showed up just once. The chain combines TRBV18 with TRBJ1-1, with 9 bases lining up with TRBD1. Germline values: CDR1 KGHSH, CDR2 LQKENI. CDR3 size: 16 residues. V was clipped by 5 bases and J by 4 bases; unmatched bases: 11. CDR3 coding DNA: TGTGCCAGCTCAACGCCCGGGACAGGGCTTCTCACTGAAGCTTTCTTT. Translation gives CASSTPGTGLLTEAFF.

This chain links TRBV11-3 with TRBJ1-2, with D uncertain. This CDR3 is built from 14 residues. The V end lost 5 bases, the J end lost 8 bases, and 18 bases lay between the germline ends. CDR1 SGHNT and CDR2 YENEEA come from the germline V gene. CDR3 region: CASSLGPYLGGYTF. Here the CDR3 DNA reads TGTGCCAGCAGCCTAGGGCCCTACCTCGGGGGCTACACCTTC.

In its sample, this clone was seen once. This rearrangement joins TRBV7-9 to TRBJ1-3, with a possible D match to TRBD1 (5 bases). CDR1 is SEHNR and CDR2 is FQNEAQ in the germline V gene (reference sequence). V was cut by 5 bases and J by 4 bases, with 15 bases left in between. CDR3 size: 15 residues. CDR3 sequence reads: CASSPRSGVGNTIYF. The CDR3 nucleotides read TGTGCCAGCAGCCCCCGATCGGGGGTAGGAAACACCATATATTTT.

This clone has a handful of counts. This rearrangement joins TRBV24-1 to TRBJ1-2; 7 nucleotides agree with TRBD1. Germline CDR1 is KGHDR and CDR2 is SFDVKD. With 2 bases clipped from V and 6 bases from J, the junction kept 5 bases outside the gene matches. The CDR3 spans 14 residues. The CDR3, as DNA: TGTGCCACCAGTGATTGGGGACAGTTGGATGGCTACACCTTC. Protein: CATSDWGQLDGYTF.

The CDR3 DNA follows: TGCGCCAGCTCCCCAACGCCGGGACACGGGTGGGAGACCCAGTACTTC. This sequence encodes CASSPTPGHGWETQYF. This chain joins TRBV4-1 and TRBJ2-5; weak D call: TRBD1 (6 bases). The CDR3 sequence is 16 residues long. V was pared by 8 bases and J by 5 bases, with 24 bases between. Germline loops: CDR1 MGHRA, CDR2 YSYEKL.

This sequence joins TRBV5-4 and TRBJ2-1; D perhaps matches TRBD2 (7 bases). Looked up from germline, CDR1 is SGHNT and CDR2 is YYREEE (reference sequence). This CDR3 is 15 amino acids long. V lost 0 bases and J 2 bases, leaving 9 bases between the germline ends. The CDR3 DNA follows: TGTGCCAGCAGCTTGGGCGGGGGCGCCTACAATGAGCAGTTCTTC. This gives the protein CASSLGGGAYNEQFF. Supplemented by reference TRBV5-4 and TRBJ2-1, the full variable domain reads ETGVTQSPTHLIKTRGQQVTLRCSSQSGHNTVSWYQQALGQGPQFIFQYYREEENGRGNFPPRFSGLQFPNYSSELNVNALELDDSALYLCASSLGGGAYNEQFFGPGTRLTVL.

The chain has TRBV4-3 and TRBJ1-3; a weak D match, TRBD1 (5 bases). This CDR3 contains 17 residues. V lost 1 base and J 2 bases, leaving 15 bases between the germline ends. Germline CDR1 reads LGHNA; CDR2 reads YSLEER. In DNA, the CDR3 is TGCGCCAGCAGCCAAGGGACGCCTCAAGGGGCTGGAAACACCATATATTTT. Translating it yields CASSQGTPQGAGNTIYF.

The chain joins TRBV27 to TRBJ2-1; the match to TRBD2 covers 8 bases. The CDR3 is made up of 16 amino acids. The germline CDR1 and CDR2 sequences are MNHEY and SMNVEV (reference sequence). V was clipped by 3 bases and J by 12 bases; unmatched bases: 16. CDR3 bases: TGTGCCAGCAGTTTTCGCCAGGCTAGCGGGCATTTGTTGCAGTTCTTC. Protein sequence: CASSFRQASGHLLQFF.